Only one count was recorded for the clone carrying this TCR beta chain. What it binds is not known. The data were produced by immunoSEQ multiplex PCR, yet TCRdb's version contains in-frame clones alone and is incomplete. The sample lists about 92,000 clones; approximately 90% were seen once. Trimming took 2 bases from V and 0 from J, leaving 11 bases between them. The CDR3 contains 17 residues. CDR1 and CDR2 (germline): SGHVS, FQNEAQ. This sample was taken from a study of T cell responses to AZD1222 COVID-19 vaccine. Whole-study findings and limits: A mostly white British donor set with more females was recruited, and clonal diversity was possibly underestimated.

The origin of this receptor is an adult in good health. Source: peripheral blood, taken on day 0 of AZD1222 vaccination. J is TRBJ2-6 and V is TRBV7-8; TRBD1 is a possible D gene (5 bases). This chain's CDR3 is CASSLHTGISGANVLTF. The CDR3 DNA is TGTGCCAGCAGCTTACACACAGGAATCTCTGGGGCCAACGTCCTGACTTTC.